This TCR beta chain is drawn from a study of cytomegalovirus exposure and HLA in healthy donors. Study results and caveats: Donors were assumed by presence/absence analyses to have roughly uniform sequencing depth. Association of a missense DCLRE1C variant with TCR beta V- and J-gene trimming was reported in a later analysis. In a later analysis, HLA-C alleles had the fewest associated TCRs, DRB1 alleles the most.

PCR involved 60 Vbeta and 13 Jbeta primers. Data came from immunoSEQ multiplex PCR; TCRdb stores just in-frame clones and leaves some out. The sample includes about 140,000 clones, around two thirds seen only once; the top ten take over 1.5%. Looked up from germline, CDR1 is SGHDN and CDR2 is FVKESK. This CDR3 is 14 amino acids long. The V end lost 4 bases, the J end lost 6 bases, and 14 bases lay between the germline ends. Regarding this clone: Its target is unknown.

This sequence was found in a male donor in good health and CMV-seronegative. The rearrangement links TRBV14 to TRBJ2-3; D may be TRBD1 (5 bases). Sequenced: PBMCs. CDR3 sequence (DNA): TGTGCCAGCAGCCCGTCCCGCACAGGTGATACGCAGTATTTT. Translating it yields CASSPSRTGDTQYF. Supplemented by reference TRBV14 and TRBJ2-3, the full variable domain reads EAGVTQFPSHSVIEKGQTVTLRCDPISGHDNLYWYRRVMGKEIKFLLHFVKESKQDESGMPNNRFLAERTGGTYSTLKVQPAELEDSGVYFCASSPSRTGDTQYFGPGTRLTVL.